This entry lists 21 T cell receptor beta chains sequenced from one sample in a study of blood T cell repertoires in COVID-19. Produced via immunoSEQ multiplex PCR; TCRdb's table is partial and in-frame only. The repertoire includes 45,000 to 50,000 clones, 65% to 85% of them detected once, and 8% to 10% sits in the top ten. Sample: peripheral blood. The receptors stem from a man older than 75 in a cohort sampled during active COVID-19.

The chain joins TRBV3-1 (or the pseudogene TRBV3-2) to TRBJ2-3, with D perhaps matching TRBD2 (6 bases). The CDR3 is 16 amino acids. V was cut by 7 bases and J by 0 bases, with 17 bases left in between. From germline, CDR1 is LGHDT and CDR2 YNNKEL (reference sequence). The CDR3, as DNA: TGTGCCAGCAAGGACCTCGGGGGACCTAGCACAGATACGCAGTATTTT. This gives the protein CASKDLGGPSTDTQYF.

In its sample, this clone was seen once. V gene TRBV5-1 combines with J gene TRBJ2-1, with D tentatively TRBD2 (6 bases). V was trimmed by 7 bases and J by 3 bases, leaving 14 bases between them. The CDR3 is 14 amino acids. From germline, CDR1 is SGHRS and CDR2 YFSETQ. The CDR3 sequence is CASSSGGLYNEQFF. In DNA form, the CDR3 reads TGCGCCAGCTCCAGCGGAGGGCTCTACAATGAGCAGTTCTTC.

The table lists this clone with a few counts. This sequence joins TRBV10-3 and TRBJ1-3, with D possibly matching TRBD1 (6 bases). The CDR3 totals 17 residues. Trimming took 0 bases from V and 0 from J, leaving 12 bases between them. Germline-derived CDR1 and CDR2 are ENHRY and SYGVKD. CDR3 sequence reads: CAISESIDRYSGNTIYF. CDR3 in DNA: TGTGCCATCAGTGAGTCTATAGACAGGTACTCTGGAAACACCATATATTTT.

V usage is TRBV5-1 and J usage is TRBJ2-2, with a tentative D call TRBD2 (5 bases). V lost 0 bases, J lost 7 bases, and 13 bases lay in between. The CDR3 contains 15 residues. Germline CDR1 SGHRS, CDR2 YFSETQ. The DNA for the CDR3 is TGCGCCAGCAGCTTGGGGGAGTACATAGTCGGGGAGCTGTTTTTT. The encoded protein is CASSLGEYIVGELFF.

CDR3 amino acids: CASSSIQYEQYF. CDR3 nucleotides: TGTGCCAGCTCATCGATCCAGTACGAGCAGTACTTC. The rearrangement joins TRBV18 to TRBJ2-7; D uncertain. V shed 5 bases and J shed 4 bases, with 9 bases lying between them. The CDR3 contains 12 residues. Germline CDR1 reads KGHSH; CDR2 reads LQKENI.

This clone was seen a few times. The chain is built from TRBV7-2 and TRBJ2-5; D unresolved. This CDR3 contains 12 residues. Deletions cut 3 bases from V and 0 bases from J, with 2 bases between. Germline V gene lookup returns CDR1 SGHTA and CDR2 FQGNSA. The CDR3 DNA sequence: TGTGCCAGCAGCTTTAACCAAGAGACCCAGTACTTC. Protein sequence: CASSFNQETQYF.

The chain has TRBV9 and TRBJ1-1, with 8 bases that match TRBD1. The CDR3 loop spans 20 amino acids. With V trimmed by 0 bases and J by 1 base, 17 bases remained unmatched. Germline lookup yields CDR1 SGDLS and CDR2 YYNGEE. CDR3 nucleotide sequence: TGTGCCAGCAGCGTAGGTCTTATTAGAACAGGGGGTTTGACGAACACTGAAGCTTTCTTT. Translation gives CASSVGLIRTGGLTNTEAFF.

This clone has just a few counts. The chain links TRBV7-2 to TRBJ1-2; 10 bases are shared with TRBD1. This CDR3 spans 15 amino acids. Germline V lookup: CDR1 SGHTA, CDR2 FQGNSA. V lost 5 bases, J lost 4 bases, and 7 bases stayed unmatched. Here the CDR3 reads CASSPWDRGLYGYTF. The DNA for the CDR3 is TGTGCCAGCAGCCCTTGGGACAGGGGACTCTATGGCTACACCTTC.

The chain has TRBV28 and TRBJ1-5, with 11 bases identical to TRBD1. The V segment lost 7 bases and the J segment 4 bases; nucleotides outside the gene matches: 6. Germline CDR1 is MDHEN and CDR2 is SYDVKM. This CDR3 is 15 amino acids long. The CDR3 sequence is CASIRTGGLNQPQHF. CDR3 nucleotides: TGTGCCAGCATCAGGACAGGGGGCTTGAATCAGCCCCAGCATTTT.

This chain uses TRBV6-2 or TRBV6-3 with TRBJ2-7, with D perhaps matching TRBD2 (6 bases). From germline, CDR1 is MNHEY and CDR2 SVGEGT. This CDR3 is built from 15 residues. V dropped 0 bases and J dropped 1 base, with 10 bases sitting between them. Here the CDR3 reads CASSYSPGVSYEQYF. The CDR3 DNA reads TGTGCCAGCAGTTACTCGCCGGGAGTGTCCTACGAGCAGTACTTC.

CDR3 loop: CASSHGGARLNTEAFF. The DNA of the CDR3 is TGTGCCAGCAGCCACGGCGGTGCCAGACTGAACACTGAAGCTTTCTTT. The rearrangement links TRBV14 to TRBJ1-1, with D uncertain. Trimming removed 3 bases from V and 0 bases from J, with 14 bases in between. Germline V gives CDR1 SGHDN, CDR2 FVKESK. The CDR3 runs to 16 residues. Supplemented by reference TRBV14 and TRBJ1-1, the full variable domain reads EAGVTQFPSHSVIEKGQTVTLRCDPISGHDNLYWYRRVMGKEIKFLLHFVKESKQDESGMPNNRFLAERTGGTYSTLKVQPAELEDSGVYFCASSHGGARLNTEAFFGQGTRLTVV.

The rearrangement joins TRBV4-1 to TRBJ2-1, with 9 nucleotides matching TRBD2. The CDR3 loop spans 18 amino acids. Germline loops: CDR1 MGHRA, CDR2 YSYEKL. The ends lost 0 bases at V and 4 bases at J; junction bases unmatched: 10. CDR3 in amino acids: CASSQEVLALAGYNEQFF. The CDR3 DNA reads TGCGCCAGCAGCCAAGAGGTTCTAGCACTAGCGGGTTACAATGAGCAGTTCTTC.

V is TRBV24-1 and J is TRBJ2-1, with D possibly matching TRBD2 (5 bases). Trimming left V 7 bases short and J 7 bases short, with 10 bases between. Germline values: CDR1 KGHDR, CDR2 SFDVKD. The CDR3 covers 12 residues. The CDR3 DNA follows: TGTGCCACCAGCAGAGGGTGGAATGAGCAGTTCTTC. This codes for CATSRGWNEQFF.

The chain uses TRBV5-1 and TRBJ1-1, with a weak D call TRBD1 (5 bases). V was trimmed by 0 bases and J by 5 bases, leaving 14 bases between them. This CDR3 spans 15 amino acids. Germline CDR1 reads SGHRS; CDR2 reads YFSETQ. The chain's CDR3 is CASSLGGGALTEAFF. Written as DNA, the CDR3 is TGCGCCAGCAGCTTGGGGGGCGGCGCACTAACTGAAGCTTTCTTT.

The V call is TRBV5-4, the J call TRBJ2-7, with D perhaps matching TRBD1 (5 bases). This CDR3 spans 17 amino acids. With 6 bases removed from V and 2 bases from J, the gap between germline ends came to 24 bases. The V gene's germline CDR1 is SGHNT and CDR2 YYREEE (reference sequence). CDR3 nucleotides: TGTGCCAGCAACCGAACCCTGCGCAGGGCGCGTACCTACGAGCAGTACTTC. Residues: CASNRTLRRARTYEQYF. The variable domain in full, completed from reference TRBV5-4 and TRBJ2-7, reads ETGVTQSPTHLIKTRGQQVTLRCSSQSGHNTVSWYQQALGQGPQFIFQYYREEENGRGNFPPRFSGLQFPNYSSELNVNALELDDSALYLCASNRTLRRARTYEQYFGPGTRLTVT.

The rearrangement uses TRBV28 and TRBJ1-4; 9 bases fit TRBD1. The CDR3 loop spans 14 amino acids. V lost 6 bases to trimming and J lost 8 bases; unmatched junction nucleotides: 7. Germline V gene sequence: CDR1 MDHEN, CDR2 SYDVKM. This CDR3 reads CASRGQGQGEKLFF. CDR3 nucleotide sequence: TGTGCCAGCAGGGGACAGGGCCAGGGCGAAAAACTGTTTTTT.

The chain is built from TRBV27 and TRBJ2-2; 9 bases fit TRBD1. The CDR3 covers 14 residues. Per germline, CDR1 MNHEY and CDR2 SMNVEV (reference sequence). V was clipped by 7 bases and J by 4 bases; unmatched bases: 4. This CDR3 is CASKQGALTGELFF. The CDR3 DNA sequence: TGTGCCAGCAAACAGGGGGCCCTCACCGGGGAGCTGTTTTTT.

This clone is classed as medium-sized. V gene TRBV3-1 (or the pseudogene TRBV3-2) combines with J gene TRBJ1-2; 9 nucleotides line up with TRBD1. With V trimmed by 2 bases and J by 3 bases, 1 base remained unmatched. Germline values: CDR1 LGHDT, CDR2 YNNKEL (reference sequence). The CDR3 totals 14 residues. CDR3 DNA sequence: TGTGCCAGCAGCCAATGGGACAGGGACTATGGCTACACCTTC. It yields the protein CASSQWDRDYGYTF.

The chain is built from TRBV3-1 (or the pseudogene TRBV3-2) and TRBJ2-5, with TRBD2 identical over 10 bases. With 0 bases clipped from V and 6 bases from J, the junction kept 10 bases outside the gene matches. The CDR3 has 17 residues. The germline V gene has CDR1 LGHDT and CDR2 YNNKEL (reference sequence). The DNA of the CDR3 is TGTGCCAGCAGCCAAGATGGGAGCGGGAGGGCTGCAAAGACCCAGTACTTC. This codes for CASSQDGSGRAAKTQYF.

J is TRBJ2-2 and V is TRBV30; TRBD1 agrees at 10 bases. Germline CDR1 and CDR2: GTSNPN and SVGIG (reference sequence). This CDR3 contains 14 residues. With V trimmed by 4 bases and J by 8 bases, 7 bases remained unmatched. The CDR3: CAWKGTGVRGELFF. The DNA of the CDR3 is TGTGCCTGGAAAGGGACAGGGGTCAGGGGGGAGCTGTTTTTT.

This clone was found once. V usage is TRBV9 and J usage is TRBJ1-6; D perhaps matches TRBD1 (5 bases). With 0 bases removed from V and 14 bases from J, the gap between germline ends came to 15 bases. Germline V gives CDR1 SGDLS, CDR2 YYNGEE. The length of the CDR3 is 14 residues. Written as DNA, the CDR3 is TGTGCCAGCAGCGTAGGGTTCCAGGGAGGGACCCTCCACTTT. It yields the protein CASSVGFQGGTLHF. The full variable domain, with the rest looked up from reference TRBV9 and TRBJ1-6, is DSGVTQTPKHLITATGQRVTLRCSPRSGDLSVYWYQQSLDQGLQFLIQYYNGEERAKGNILERFSAQQFPDLHSELNLSSLELGDSALYFCASSVGFQGGTLHFGNGTRLTVT.